The 12 T cell receptor beta chains reported below all come from one sample, sequenced in a study of blood T cells in healthy people across ages (dated by TCRdb to the mid-2010s). Library preparation used 5' RACE. Sequencer: Illumina HiSeq 2500. The second PCR ran for roughly 7 to 12 cycles and used a J-beta primer mix along with a sample-barcoded 5' primer. TCRdb redid the processing of the public reads, applying fastp at Q25 and MiXCR, and retained in-frame beta chains. Under each unique CDR3 protein, matching rows form one entry showing the most common genes and DNA. The sample yields hundreds of thousands of distinct CDR3 sequences; more than 55% were counted once. The ten largest clones add up to roughly 24% of the sample. The sequencing sample was made of blood. Source of these receptors: a man aged 35 to 55 in good health.

The chain uses TRBV2 and TRBJ2-3; D might be TRBD1 or TRBD2, each matching 5 bases. The CDR3 totals 14 residues. CDR1 is SNHLY and CDR2 is FYNNEI in the germline V gene. V lost 4 bases and J 0 bases, leaving 8 bases between the germline ends. The DNA for the CDR3 is TGTGCCAGCAGTGGGGGACGGAGCACAGATACGCAGTATTTT. This codes for CASSGGRSTDTQYF. The full variable domain, in which reference TRBV2 and TRBJ2-3 provide the parts outside the CDR3, is EPEVTQTPSHQVTQMGQEVILRCVPISNHLYFYWYRQILGQKVEFLVSFYNNEISEKSEIFDDQFSVERPDGSNFTLKIRSTKLEDSAMYFCASSGGRSTDTQYFGPGTRLTVL.

The J gene is TRBJ2-3, the V gene TRBV9; a possible D gene is TRBD2 (7 bases). This CDR3 contains 16 residues. Germline assignment: CDR1 SGDLS and CDR2 YYNGEE. Trimming removed 0 bases at V and 2 bases at J, with 13 bases between. The CDR3 region is CASSVAGGGNTDTQYF. CDR3 coding DNA: TGTGCCAGCAGCGTAGCGGGCGGGGGCAACACAGATACGCAGTATTTT.

The chain uses TRBV14 and TRBJ2-6; 8 nucleotides line up with TRBD1. The ends lost 0 bases at V and 0 bases at J; junction bases unmatched: 10. The germline gives CDR1 SGHDN, CDR2 FVKESK. The CDR3 loop spans 20 amino acids. CDR3 region: CASSQDPRTGLLSGANVLTF. The CDR3 nucleotides read TGTGCCAGCAGCCAAGATCCCCGGACAGGGCTCCTCTCTGGGGCCAACGTCCTGACTTTC. The complete variable domain, with remaining parts taken from reference TRBV14 and TRBJ2-6, reads EAGVTQFPSHSVIEKGQTVTLRCDPISGHDNLYWYRRVMGKEIKFLLHFVKESKQDESGMPNNRFLAERTGGTYSTLKVQPAELEDSGVYFCASSQDPRTGLLSGANVLTFGAGSRLTVL.

The gene calls are TRBV28 and TRBJ2-5; 7 bases are shared with TRBD2. The DNA end favors TRBJ2-7, so the J call may be wrong. The CDR3 has 13 residues. The germline gives CDR1 MDHEN, CDR2 SYDVKM. The CDR3 DNA follows: TGTGCCAGCAGTCCGTGGACTAGCTACGAGCAGTACTTC. It encodes CASSPWTSYEQYF.

The chain has TRBV20-1 and TRBJ2-7; possibly TRBD2 for D (6 bases). Looked up from germline, CDR1 is DFQATT and CDR2 is SNEGSKA (reference sequence). Trimming left V 6 bases short and J 7 bases short, with 16 bases between. This CDR3 contains 12 residues. CDR3 DNA: TGCAGTGCAAGACTAGTAGGGGATGAGCAGTACTTC. Translated: CSARLVGDEQYF.

J is TRBJ2-1 and V is TRBV5-1, with 7 bases identical to TRBD2. The J call may be faulty, since TRBJ2-7 better matches the DNA end. Germline CDR1 reads SGHRS; CDR2 reads YFSETQ. CDR3 length: 18 residues. CDR3 loop: CASSLMGAGPDSYNEQYF. Written as DNA, the CDR3 is TGCGCCAGCAGCTTGATGGGAGCGGGACCCGACTCCTACAATGAGCAGTACTTC.

The V call is TRBV4-1, the J call TRBJ2-5, with TRBD2 matching 7 bases. CDR1 MGHRA and CDR2 YSYEKL come from the germline V gene. The CDR3 spans 19 residues. V gave up 1 base and J gave up 0 bases; unmatched junction bases: 14. The CDR3 region is CASSQAEIGLGENQETQYF. For the CDR3, the DNA is TGCGCCAGCAGCCAAGCGGAAATAGGACTAGGGGAAAACCAAGAGACCCAGTACTTC.

This clonotype has a handful of counts. The chain recombines TRBV6-1 with TRBJ1-4; TRBD1 matches 8 bases. CDR3 length: 16 amino acids. Trimming removed 4 bases from V and 4 bases from J; junction bases left unmatched: 8. Germline lookup yields CDR1 MNHNS and CDR2 SASEGT. This CDR3 reads CASSVRPGQVNEKLFF. The CDR3 region has the DNA TGTGCCAGCAGTGTACGGCCGGGACAGGTTAATGAAAAACTGTTTTTT.

Note on this clonotype: A read error may be the cause here, since a much bigger clone is one base away. The chain couples TRBV12-3 or TRBV12-4 to TRBJ2-3, with 9 bases fitting TRBD1. The ends lost 4 bases at V and 5 bases at J; junction bases unmatched: 7. CDR3 length: 15 amino acids. This chain's CDR3 is CASSSAGQGIDTQYF. In nucleotides, the CDR3 is TGTGCCAGCAGTTCCGCGGGACAGGGAATAGATACGCAGTATTTT.

The chain carries TRBV20-1 and TRBJ2-1; 9 positions match TRBD2. The V segment lost 7 bases and the J segment 4 bases; nucleotides outside the gene matches: 5. There are 13 residues in the CDR3. From germline, CDR1 is DFQATT and CDR2 SNEGSKA (reference sequence). CDR3 nucleotides: TGCAGTGGGGAGCGGGGGGATTACAATGAGCAGTTCTTC. Residues: CSGERGDYNEQFF.

The V call is TRBV29-1, the J call TRBJ2-4, with D unresolved. The J call is in doubt because the DNA end fits TRBJ2-5 better. CDR3 length: 12 amino acids. The germline gives CDR1 SQVTM, CDR2 ANQGSEA. For the CDR3, the DNA is TGCAGCGTTGATGGTTATCAAGAGACCCAGTACTTC. Translating it yields CSVDGYQETQYF.

The rearrangement links TRBV28 to TRBJ2-1; TRBD2 matches 11 bases. Germline V CDR1 and CDR2: MDHEN, SYDVKM. Trimming took 4 bases from V and 4 from J; bases not matched to a gene: 6. The CDR3 has 16 amino acids. The CDR3 is CASSSPTSGRYNEQFF. Here the CDR3 DNA reads TGTGCCAGCAGTTCCCCTACTAGCGGGAGATACAATGAGCAGTTCTTC.